This note documents a single TCR beta chain sequence. Original handling: Reference gene primer amplification gave nucleated cell count estimates. Using immunoSEQ multiplex PCR, the repertoire was profiled, and TCRdb retains in-frame clones only, with some absent. That table furnishes V, J and clone size, whereas the DNA furnished D and trimming. The data hold roughly 500,000 clones, with 88% observed a single time. This sample was taken from a study of blood T cell repertoires in COVID-19. The germline CDR1 and CDR2 sequences are SEHNR and FQNEAQ (reference sequence). The CDR3 runs 15 residues. J was trimmed by 5 bases and V by 5 bases; bases with no gene match: 9.

This sequence originates from a woman between 35 and 50 years old who had recovered from COVID-19. This chain uses TRBV7-9 with TRBJ2-7; 10 bases are a match to TRBD2. Input material: PBMCs or T cells enriched from blood (not recorded which). The CDR3 region has the DNA TGTGCCAGCAGCCCCGTTCGGAGCGGGGGGGACGAGCAGTACTTC. Residues: CASSPVRSGGDEQYF.